This T cell receptor beta chain was found in a study of shared clonotypes between healthy human individuals. Concerning this clone: What it binds is not known.

Germline V lookup: CDR1 SGHTA, CDR2 FQGNSA. The CDR3 runs 14 residues. Trimming removed 3 bases from V and 2 bases from J, with 11 bases in between. Produced via immunoSEQ multiplex PCR; TCRdb's table is partial and in-frame only. This table has 2 million to 2.5 million clones, 93% appearing once. Study-level findings and limits: Memory subsets generally showed lower estimated richness than naive subsets.

This TCR came from a man aged 18 to 30 in good health. Some clones in this sample may be carry-over from other donors' samples. The sample taken for sequencing was naive CD4+ T cells from PBMCs. As for subset: CD45RA+ positively selected. This chain uses TRBV7-2 with TRBJ2-7; the D gene is possibly TRBD1 (6 bases). The CDR3 DNA reads TGTGCCAGCAGCTTTCCAGGGGTCACCTACGAGCAGTACTTC. Protein product: CASSFPGVTYEQYF.